The 16 T cell receptor beta chains listed next were all sequenced from one sample in a study of graft-versus-host responses after intestinal transplantation. Here immunoSEQ multiplex PCR was the method, and the copy in TCRdb shows in-frame clones only, minus some. The sample records 70,000 to 95,000 clones, just under 95% being singletons. Antigens for these TCRs are unknown. The sample here was unstimulated CD8+ T cells sorted from spleen or lymph node cells, taken before transplant. Every receptor here comes from a human donor who was the organ donor for an intestinal transplant.

This clone was counted a single time. V is TRBV28 and J is TRBJ1-1; weak D call: TRBD1 (5 bases). Looked up from germline, CDR1 is MDHEN and CDR2 is SYDVKM. Trimming took 2 bases from V and 4 from J, leaving 14 bases between them. The CDR3 loop spans 15 amino acids. The CDR3 loop reads CASSLGQGGSTEAFF. The CDR3 coding sequence is TGTGCCAGCAGTTTAGGCCAGGGCGGTAGCACTGAAGCTTTCTTT.

Worth noting for this clone: Within the sample, other DNA sequences also encode this same CDR3. This sequence joins TRBV27 and TRBJ2-1, with D hard to call. The CDR3 covers 11 residues. Germline V gene sequence: CDR1 MNHEY, CDR2 SMNVEV (reference sequence). V shed 4 bases and J shed 6 bases, with 4 bases lying between them. The CDR3 DNA is TGTGCCAGCAGTTCTTCCAATGAGCAGTTCTTC. This encodes CASSSSNEQFF.

The chain uses TRBV7-2 and TRBJ2-5; 9 bases map to TRBD1. The CDR3 is made up of 18 amino acids. Germline V lookup: CDR1 SGHTA, CDR2 FQGNSA. Losses at the gene ends were 4 bases for V and 5 bases for J; bases not matched to a gene: 17. The CDR3 nucleotides read TGTGCCAGCAGCTCACCCCCCGGGACAGGGTGGAGGGGCGAGACCCAGTACTTC. Its translation: CASSSPPGTGWRGETQYF.

The chain couples TRBV2 to TRBJ1-1; D possibly corresponds to TRBD1 (5 bases). Trimming pared 0 bases from V and 1 base from J, leaving 12 bases between. The CDR3 sequence is 16 residues long. Germline lookup yields CDR1 SNHLY and CDR2 FYNNEI. The CDR3 DNA follows: TGTGCCAGCAGTGAAGCGGCTTTCAGGGCGAACACTGAAGCTTTCTTT. Its protein product is CASSEAAFRANTEAFF.

This sequence joins TRBV30 and TRBJ2-3, with 14 bases lining up with TRBD2. The CDR3 totals 19 residues. Germline-derived CDR1 and CDR2 are GTSNPN and SVGIG (reference sequence). Here the CDR3 reads CALEGLVSGTSGGKDTQYF. Written as DNA, the CDR3 is TGTGCACTGGAGGGGCTGGTTTCCGGGACTAGCGGGGGAAAGGATACGCAGTATTTT.

The chain joins TRBV5-5 to TRBJ1-2; tentative D call: TRBD1 (6 bases). The germline gives CDR1 SGHKS, CDR2 YYEKEE (reference sequence). V lost 5 bases, J lost 4 bases, and 18 bases lay in between. This CDR3 has 15 residues. The CDR3 protein is CASRGVLQGPYGYTF. CDR3 sequence (DNA): TGTGCCAGCAGGGGGGTCCTACAGGGCCCCTATGGCTACACCTTC.

Comment on this clone: Other DNA sequences in the same sample also yield this CDR3. The chain has TRBV7-4 and TRBJ1-2; D may be TRBD1 (5 bases). The CDR3 length is 18 residues. Trimming took 3 bases from V and 2 from J, leaving 22 bases between them. Per germline, CDR1 SGHVT and CDR2 SQSDAQ. DNA of the CDR3: TGTGCCAGCAGCTTGGTACGGCCCAGGGAAATTCGGAACTATGGCTACACCTTC. Its protein product is CASSLVRPREIRNYGYTF.

This chain uses TRBV28 with TRBJ1-1, with TRBD1 identical over 8 bases. This CDR3 region has 14 residues. Unmatched junction bases numbered 6, after V lost 5 bases and J lost 4 bases. CDR1 MDHEN and CDR2 SYDVKM come from the germline V gene. DNA for the CDR3: TGTGCCAGCAGTCCCCCAGGGGGCGGCACTGAAGCTTTCTTT. This encodes CASSPPGGGTEAFF.

The chain is built from TRBV30 and TRBJ1-1, with D hard to call. Germline assignment: CDR1 GTSNPN and CDR2 SVGIG (reference sequence). The ends were cut back, 5 bases at V and 1 base at J, with 5 bases in the middle. The CDR3 has 11 residues. The CDR3 sequence: CAWQENTEAFF. As DNA, the CDR3 is TGTGCCTGGCAGGAGAACACTGAAGCTTTCTTT.

This clone was counted a single time. The V and J genes are TRBV7-8 and TRBJ1-5, with a tentative D call TRBD1 (6 bases). The V gene's germline CDR1 is SGHVS and CDR2 FQNEAQ. V was clipped by 3 bases and J by 0 bases, with 18 bases between them. The CDR3 runs to 18 residues. CDR3 sequence (DNA): TGTGCCAGCAGCTTGGGGACAATCGGGATCTATAGCAATCAGCCCCAGCATTTT. Protein: CASSLGTIGIYSNQPQHF.

The chain carries TRBV7-9 and TRBJ1-2; 11 nucleotides match TRBD1. Trimming took 3 bases from V and 6 from J; bases not matched to a gene: 9. This CDR3 has 16 residues. Per germline, CDR1 SEHNR and CDR2 FQNEAQ (reference sequence). The CDR3, as DNA: TGTGCCAGCAGCTTGTATCGGGACAGGGGGGCGGATGGCTACACCTTC. Protein sequence: CASSLYRDRGADGYTF.

The chain recombines TRBV4-1 with TRBJ2-1; 11 bases are shared with TRBD2. Trimming took 10 bases from V and 8 from J; bases not matched to a gene: 10. Germline CDR1 reads MGHRA; CDR2 reads YSYEKL. The CDR3 totals 14 residues. The CDR3, as DNA: TGCGCCACCTCAACTAGCGGGGGTGATTATGAGCAGTTCTTC. Residues: CATSTSGGDYEQFF.

The V and J genes are TRBV5-1 and TRBJ2-2; 12 nucleotides line up with TRBD2. The J segment lost 6 bases and the V segment lost 4 bases, leaving 7 bases of the junction unmatched. The CDR3 contains 16 residues. CDR1 SGHRS and CDR2 YFSETQ come from the germline V gene. CDR3 sequence reads: CASSHPSGGASGELFF. As DNA, the CDR3 is TGCGCCAGCAGCCATCCTAGCGGGGGGGCATCCGGGGAGCTGTTTTTT.

This chain connects TRBV4-2 to TRBJ2-3; TRBD2 aligns across 7 bases. The CDR3 consists of 14 residues. The V gene's germline CDR1 is LGHNA and CDR2 YNFKEQ. Unmatched junction bases numbered 7, after V lost 8 bases and J lost 2 bases. In nucleotides, the CDR3 is TGTGCCAGCGGGGCTAGCGGTTACACAGATACGCAGTATTTT. Its translation: CASGASGYTDTQYF.

The rearrangement joins TRBV4-3 to TRBJ2-3; D unresolved. The germline gives CDR1 LGHNA, CDR2 YSLEER. V lost 1 base, J lost 4 bases, and 15 bases lay in between. The CDR3 is 16 residues long. The DNA of the CDR3 is TGCGCCAGCAGCCAAGGAGTCCGGCGACTCGCAGATACGCAGTATTTT. This sequence encodes CASSQGVRRLADTQYF.

The chain employs TRBV7-9 and TRBJ1-1; 7 bases agree with TRBD1. V was pared by 5 bases and J by 1 base, with 10 bases of the junction left unmatched. Germline V gene sequence: CDR1 SEHNR, CDR2 FQNEAQ (reference sequence). The CDR3 runs to 16 residues. CDR3 sequence reads: CASSQRDSLANTEAFF. The CDR3 DNA sequence: TGTGCCAGCAGCCAACGGGACAGTCTGGCGAACACTGAAGCTTTCTTT. Full variable domain (rest looked up from reference TRBV7-9 and TRBJ1-1): DTGVSQNPRHKITKRGQNVTFRCDPISEHNRLYWYRQTLGQGPEFLTYFQNEAQLEKSRLLSDRFSAERPKGSFSTLEIQRTEQGDSAMYLCASSQRDSLANTEAFFGQGTRLTVV.